This T cell receptor (beta chain) comes out of a study of regulatory T cells in long-lasting Graves disease. Regarding the study as a whole: Persistent-disease Graves' patients showed less TCR diversity than new cases. No thyroid tissue was studied; the work used peripheral blood only.

Relying on iRepertoire HTBI primers and Arm-PCR of CDR3 regions, the team built TCR beta libraries. TCRdb ran MiXCR on the multiplex PCR reads and lists one entry per CDR3 protein. The data show 350,000 to 550,000 distinct CDR3 sequences, 14% seen once. Time point indicated: newly diagnosed GD, antithyroid drugs for less than 3 months. Generation of the TCR library employed RNA extracted from PBMCs. This clonotype was seen many times. Its specificity is unknown. Another study also made use of these data, one on T cells in Graves' hyperthyroidism and ophthalmopathy. As that study records: An initial round of RT-PCR targeting the TCR CDR3 relied on the HTBI primer set.

This receptor was identified in a woman between 45 and 60 years old with Graves disease. Material: peripheral blood mononuclear cells (PBMCs), obtained at new diagnosis, from a patient treated with antithyroid drugs.

The CDR3 is CSVKGGREQYF. CDR3 sequence (DNA): TGCAGCGTTAAGGGGGGCCGCGAGCAGTACTTC. J is TRBJ2-7 and V is TRBV29-1, with D perhaps given as TRBD1 or TRBD2 (6 bases each). V was shortened by 5 bases and J by 6 bases, with 11 bases between the two germline ends. The CDR3 spans 11 residues. The germline V gene has CDR1 SQVTM and CDR2 ANQGSEA.